The 22 T cell receptor beta chains below all came from one sample that was sequenced in a study of T cell clonality in common variable immunodeficiency. Data came from immunoSEQ multiplex PCR; TCRdb stores just in-frame clones and leaves some out. The repertoire consists of 45,000 to 65,000 clones, none detected only once. Input material: peripheral blood mononuclear cells. Receptors were obtained from a person aged 18-69 years in good health.

With respect to this clone: The read ends 3 residues before the CDR3 terminus; that terminus is restored from the germline J gene. The chain employs TRBV18 and TRBJ1-1; D uncertain. The V gene lost 2 bases and the J gene lost 1 base, with 5 bases spanning the gap. CDR3 length equals 13 residues. Per the germline V gene, CDR1 is KGHSH and CDR2 is LQKENI. Incomplete CDR3 DNA: TGTGCCAGCTCACCATTGGCGAACACTGAA. This translates into CASSPLANTE. The CDR3, in full, reads CASSPLANTEAFF.

This clone was detected many times. The read terminates 3 residues ahead of where the CDR3 ends, so the germline J gene completes it. The chain is built from TRBV29-1 and TRBJ2-3, with 10 bases identical to TRBD2. The CDR3 is 14 residues long. V lost 3 bases, J lost 4 bases, and 4 bases stayed unmatched. Germline lookup yields CDR1 SQVTM and CDR2 ANQGSEA. The CDR3 sequence: CSVDPSGSPDTQYF. The CDR3 bases that were read are TGCAGCGTTGACCCTAGCGGGAGTCCAGATACG.

This clone was seen repeatedly, ten times or more. Read sequence stops 3 residues before the CDR3 end, and the germline J gene provides the missing end. This chain connects TRBV5-4 to TRBJ1-6; D not resolved. CDR1 and CDR2 (germline): SGHNT, YYREEE (reference sequence). Between the trimmed V and J ends, which lost 0 bases and 6 bases, there was a span of 7 bases. This CDR3 is built from 14 residues. The CDR3 loop reads CASSLAQINSPLHF. The CDR3 bases that were read are TGTGCCAGCAGCTTGGCACAGATTAATTCACCC.

With respect to this clone: The read falls 3 residues short of the CDR3 end, and the missing part is taken from the germline J gene. This chain uses TRBV20-1 with TRBJ1-2; 7 bases map to TRBD1. The junction had 6 bases not matched to a gene; V was cut back by 4 bases and J by 4 bases. CDR3 length: 13 residues. Per germline, CDR1 DFQATT and CDR2 SNEGSKA (reference sequence). Incomplete CDR3 DNA: TGCAGTGCTATGTTAGGGACAGCCTATGGC. Translating gives CSAMLGTAYG. The CDR3 reads in full as CSAMLGTAYGYTF.

This clone came up many times. Read coverage stops 3 residues before the CDR3 terminus; the germline J gene supplies the remainder. V gene TRBV6-4 combines with J gene TRBJ2-6, with a possible D match to TRBD1 (5 bases). The CDR3 loop spans 17 amino acids. Trimming stripped 0 bases from V and 0 bases from J, with 9 bases between. CDR1 and CDR2 (germline): MRHNA, SNTAGT. CDR3: CASSDSPTVSGANVLTF. The sequenced CDR3 bases are TGTGCCAGCAGTGACTCCCCGACAGTCTCTGGGGCCAACGTC.

Concerning this clone itself: The read ends 3 residues before the CDR3 terminus; that terminus is restored from the germline J gene. The chain couples TRBV5-6 to TRBJ1-6; weak D call: TRBD1 (6 bases). The CDR3 is 11 amino acids. Germline V gene lookup returns CDR1 SGHDT and CDR2 YYEEEE. CDR3 amino acids: CASSLKGALHF. The sequenced CDR3 bases are TGTGCCAGCAGCTTGAAGGGGGCC. The whole variable domain, filled in from reference TRBV5-6 and TRBJ1-6, reads DAGVTQSPTHLIKTRGQQVTLRCSPKSGHDTVSWYQQALGQGPQFIFQYYEEEERQRGNFPDRFSGHQFPNYSSELNVNALLLGDSALYLCASSLKGALHFGNGTRLTVT.

This clone was seen many times. The read comes to an end 3 residues before the CDR3 does, leaving the germline J gene to fill in the end. The chain couples TRBV7-9 to TRBJ2-2; 7 nucleotides match TRBD1. There are 15 residues in the CDR3. Germline V CDR1 and CDR2: SEHNR, FQNEAQ (reference sequence). The V segment lost 5 bases and the J segment 0 bases; nucleotides outside the gene matches: 3. This chain's CDR3 is CASSLGTANTGELFF. CDR3 bases read: TGTGCCAGCAGCCTTGGGACAGCGAACACCGGGGAG.

This clone showed up many times. The sequenced fragment ends 3 residues before the CDR3 boundary, so the rest is inferred from the germline J gene. The chain recombines TRBV29-1 with TRBJ2-5, with 8 bases matching TRBD2. Unmatched junction bases numbered 14, after V lost 6 bases and J lost 5 bases. CDR1 and CDR2 (germline): SQVTM, ANQGSEA. CDR3 size: 15 residues. The CDR3 sequence is CSVDPTAGVGETQYF. The covered CDR3 bases are TGCAGCGTAGACCCAACAGCGGGGGTAGGCGAGACC.

This clone has at least ten counts. From the germline J gene comes the end of the CDR3, since the read stops 3 residues before it. The chain joins TRBV19 to TRBJ1-2; perhaps TRBD1 as D (6 bases). This CDR3 spans 11 amino acids. V was pared by 8 bases and J by 2 bases, with 6 bases between. Germline V lookup: CDR1 LNHDA, CDR2 SQIVND (reference sequence). The CDR3 bases that were read are TGTGCCAGTCAGGGGAACTATGGC. It codes for CASQGNYG. In full, the CDR3 is CASQGNYGYTF.

The table lists this clone with many counts. The sequenced fragment ends 3 residues before the CDR3 boundary, so the rest is inferred from the germline J gene. This chain links TRBV20-1 with TRBJ2-1; 9 bases align to TRBD2. The CDR3 has 15 residues. V shed 3 bases and J 2 bases; nucleotides not matched to a gene: 5. Germline CDR1 reads DFQATT; CDR2 reads SNEGSKA (reference sequence). The sequenced CDR3 bases are TGCAGTGCTAGTCCCCCTAGCGGGGCCTACAATGAG. It yields the protein CSASPPSGAYNE. The whole CDR3 protein reads CSASPPSGAYNEQFF.

In this sample, this clone turned up many times. From the germline J gene comes the end of the CDR3, since the read stops 3 residues before it. The chain couples TRBV20-1 to TRBJ2-1; 8 bases are a match to TRBD2. The CDR3 is 19 amino acids. With V trimmed by 6 bases and J by 8 bases, 27 bases remained unmatched. The germline CDR1 and CDR2 sequences are DFQATT and SNEGSKA (reference sequence). The CDR3 DNA, read in part, is TGCAGTGCGGGACGGGTTAGCGGGATTATAACGACATGGTGGGATGAG. Translation: CSAGRVSGIITTWWDE. The complete CDR3 reads CSAGRVSGIITTWWDEQFF.

This clone was seen at least ten times. The sequenced fragment ends 3 residues before the CDR3 boundary, so the rest is inferred from the germline J gene. This sequence joins TRBV30 and TRBJ2-2, with TRBD1 identical over 7 bases. V was clipped by 3 bases and J by 4 bases; unmatched bases: 5. Germline CDR1 and CDR2: GTSNPN and SVGIG (reference sequence). This CDR3 comprises 14 residues. CDR3 region: CAWRKQGSTGELFF. The DNA read from the CDR3 is TGTGCCTGGAGGAAACAGGGGAGCACCGGGGAG.

This clone was picked up many times. Read data end 3 residues before the CDR3 end; the end is taken from the germline J gene. The chain uses TRBV5-1 and TRBJ2-1; 10 nucleotides match TRBD2. This CDR3 comprises 17 residues. The junction had 10 bases not matched to a gene; V was cut back by 0 bases and J by 7 bases. Looked up from germline, CDR1 is SGHRS and CDR2 is YFSETQ. The DNA read from the CDR3 is TGCGCCAGCAGCTTGGTGGCTAGCGGGAGTTCTGGGAATGAG. Translation gives CASSLVASGSSGNE. The entire CDR3 reads CASSLVASGSSGNEQFF.

This clone was seen repeatedly, ten times or more. The missing CDR3 end, 3 residues past where the read stops, is filled in from the germline J gene. The V gene is TRBV6-1, the J gene TRBJ2-3, with D possibly TRBD2 on 6 matching bases. The V end lost 3 bases, the J end lost 4 bases, and 11 bases lay between the germline ends. Germline-derived CDR1 and CDR2 are MNHNS and SASEGT. The CDR3 contains 14 residues. CDR3 amino acids: CASSDPGGADTQYF. The CDR3 bases that were read are TGTGCCAGCAGTGACCCCGGAGGGGCAGATACG.

This clone was counted many times. The read halts 3 residues ahead of the CDR3 end, with the missing end drawn from the germline J gene. The chain links TRBV20-1 to TRBJ1-2; 12 bases agree with TRBD1. The CDR3 sequence is 15 residues long. In germline, CDR1 is DFQATT, CDR2 SNEGSKA (reference sequence). Trimming removed 3 bases from V and 4 bases from J; junction bases left unmatched: 6. CDR3 DNA (partial): TGCAGTGCTAGCTCCCGGGACAGGGGGCTCTATGGC. Residues: CSASSRDRGLYG. The full-length CDR3 reads as CSASSRDRGLYGYTF.

This clone showed up many times. The read terminates 3 residues ahead of where the CDR3 ends, so the germline J gene completes it. The V gene is TRBV20-1, the J gene TRBJ2-1, with 12 positions matching TRBD2. Germline loops: CDR1 DFQATT, CDR2 SNEGSKA (reference sequence). With 1 base clipped from V and 4 bases from J, the junction kept 11 bases outside the gene matches. CDR3 size: 18 residues. The CDR3 loop is CSARARTSGTPRYNEQFF. CDR3 DNA, as far as it was read: TGCAGTGCTAGAGCTAGGACTAGCGGGACCCCCCGATACAATGAG.

A remark on this clone: The read terminates 3 residues before the CDR3 end, so the remaining end is supplied by the germline J gene. The chain employs TRBV6-1 and TRBJ1-5, with 7 bases identical to TRBD1. The CDR3 sequence is 15 residues long. V shed 4 bases, J shed 5 bases, and the junction held 8 bases outside the gene matches. Per germline, CDR1 MNHNS and CDR2 SASEGT. Here the CDR3 reads CASSGTGTVHQPQHF. The CDR3 DNA, read in part, is TGTGCCAGCAGTGGGACCGGGACAGTTCATCAGCCC.

Ten or more counts support this clone. The read ends 3 residues early relative to the CDR3; the germline J gene fills the gap. The V call is TRBV4-1, the J call TRBJ2-3; D might be TRBD1 (6 bases). Per germline, CDR1 MGHRA and CDR2 YSYEKL. V was pared by 4 bases and J by 2 bases, with 10 bases between. The CDR3 spans 14 residues. The CDR3 bases that were read are TGCGCCAGCAGCCGGGACACCTCCACAGATACG. As protein: CASSRDTSTDT. Given in full, the CDR3 is CASSRDTSTDTQYF.

This clone was observed many times. CDR3 bases read: TGTGCCAGCAGCTTATTATCTAGCGGACAAGAGACC. Translation: CASSLLSSGQET. The complete CDR3 protein is CASSLLSSGQETQYF. V and J are TRBV7-9 and TRBJ2-5, with 7 bases that match TRBD2. The missing CDR3 end, 3 residues past where the read stops, is filled in from the germline J gene. Germline values: CDR1 SEHNR, CDR2 FQNEAQ (reference sequence). This CDR3 region has 15 residues. V was clipped by 2 bases and J by 2 bases; unmatched bases: 5.

In this sample, this clone turned up many times. From the germline J gene comes the end of the CDR3, since the read stops 3 residues before it. The rearrangement uses TRBV2 and TRBJ2-5; 9 bases line up with TRBD2. The J segment lost 2 bases and the V segment lost 4 bases, leaving 5 bases of the junction unmatched. Looked up from germline, CDR1 is SNHLY and CDR2 is FYNNEI. CDR3 length: 15 amino acids. The covered CDR3 bases are TGTGCCAGCAGTGCGATGCGGGGGGGACAAGAGACC. This encodes CASSAMRGGQET. In full, the CDR3 is CASSAMRGGQETQYF.

Ten or more counts support this clone. The read ends 3 residues before the CDR3 terminus; that terminus is restored from the germline J gene. The chain links TRBV5-4 to TRBJ1-1; D is possibly TRBD1 (6 bases). CDR1 is SGHNT and CDR2 is YYREEE in the germline V gene (reference sequence). V was clipped by 2 bases and J by 1 base, with 9 bases between them. There are 14 residues in the CDR3. The CDR3 region is CASSLGGGNTEAFF. CDR3 bases read: TGTGCCAGCAGCTTAGGGGGGGGGAACACTGAA. Full variable domain (outside the CDR3, taken from reference TRBV5-4 and TRBJ1-1): ETGVTQSPTHLIKTRGQQVTLRCSSQSGHNTVSWYQQALGQGPQFIFQYYREEENGRGNFPPRFSGLQFPNYSSELNVNALELDDSALYLCASSLGGGNTEAFFGQGTRLTVV.

Ten or more counts support this clone. The CDR3 extends 3 residues past the end of the read, so its final part is completed from the germline J gene. The chain employs TRBV7-3 and TRBJ1-2; TRBD1 matches 8 bases. This CDR3 spans 13 amino acids. Looked up from germline, CDR1 is SGHTA and CDR2 is FQGTGA. The DNA read from the CDR3 is TGTGCCAGCAGCCCTGGACAGGGCCTGGGC. It is translated as CASSPGQGLG. The whole CDR3 protein reads CASSPGQGLGYTF.